The rows below give T cell receptor beta chains drawn from one sample of a study of a mutant IDH1 vaccine in newly diagnosed glioma. Sequencing used immunoSEQ multiplex PCR; TCRdb keeps in-frame clones, though not all of them. Among about 38,000 clones, more than 90% were seen once, and the ten largest hold over 15%. Here the sequenced sample was PBMCs, taken from a glioma patient treated with radiotherapy, temozolomide or both. The receptors were sampled from a man between 18 and 29 years old with glioma. Both conserved end residues are part of each CDR3. Fields, in order: clone size, D gene, J gene, V gene, CDR3 DNA, CDR3 protein. A D gene is named only where the DNA matches it firmly. Some rows have no size entry. The others give once, few or many, or a class for an expanded clone.

.,.,TRBJ1-2,TRBV7-2,TGTGCCAGCAGCTTGAGTCGACAGACCTCTAACTATGGCTACACCTTC,CASSLSRQTSNYGYTF
few,TRBD2,TRBJ2-1,TRBV4-1,TGCGCCAGCGGGGGGGGTGGTAACAATGAGCAGTTCTTC,CASGGGGNNEQFF
.,.,TRBJ1-1,TRBV5-1,TGCGCCAGCAGATCGAGGGAGATTTCGGCTGAAGCTTTCTTT,CASRSREISAEAFF
once,TRBD1,TRBJ1-2,TRBV29-1,TGCAGCGTTGTTCCGCGAATCGGACAGGCGGTCTATGGCTACACCTTC,CSVVPRIGQAVYGYTF
.,.,TRBJ1-1,TRBV7-9,TGTGCCAGCCGTAGGGGGAGCGCTGAAGCTTTCTTT,CASRRGSAEAFF
.,.,TRBJ1-1,TRBV4-1,TGCGCCAGCAGTCGACAAGGCGCTGAAGCTTTCTTT,CASSRQGAEAFF
.,.,TRBJ1-2,TRBV29-1,TGCAGCGTTGATCTACCGAGGAGAGGCGGCTACACCTTC,CSVDLPRRGGYTF
.,TRBD1,TRBJ1-5,TRBV2,TGTGCCAGCAGCCAGACAGGGAACAATCAGCCCCAGCATTTT,CASSQTGNNQPQHF
once,.,TRBJ2-6,TRBV30,TGTGCCTGGAGTGGGACTTCTGGGGCCAACGTCCTGACTTTC,CAWSGTSGANVLTF
.,TRBD1,TRBJ1-2,TRBV9,TGTGCCAGCAGCCCATCCGTTGGTGGGGACAGGGGGCGGAATGGCTACACCTTC,CASSPSVGGDRGRNGYTF
.,TRBD2,TRBJ2-7,TRBV27,TGTGCCAGCAAGGCTAGCGGCATTTACGAGCAGTACTTC,CASKASGIYEQYF
.,TRBD2,TRBJ2-5,TRBV4-2,TGTGCCAGCAGCCCATTTAGCGGGAGAGATCAAGAGACCCAGTACTTC,CASSPFSGRDQETQYF
.,.,TRBJ1-2,TRBV18,TGTGCCAGCTCACCCGTCGGGGAGGAATATGGCTACACCTTC,CASSPVGEEYGYTF
.,TRBD1,TRBJ1-1,TRBV13,TGTGCCAGCAGTCGACGGGGACAGTTGAACACTGAAGCTTTCTTT,CASSRRGQLNTEAFF
.,.,TRBJ2-1,TRBV19,TGTGCCAGTAGCATCATACCTGGTTCGGGGATTGAGCAGTTCTTC,CASSIIPGSGIEQFF
.,TRBD2,TRBJ2-2,TRBV5-1,TGCGCCAGCAGCCCTACTAGCGGGAACACCGGGGAGCTGTTTTTT,CASSPTSGNTGELFF
.,TRBD1,TRBJ1-2,TRBV10-3,TGTGCCATCAGTCTTACAGGGGATTTTATCGTAGGGGGCTACACCTTC,CAISLTGDFIVGGYTF
.,.,TRBJ1-1,TRBV14,TGTGCCAGCAGCCAAGGGGGGACCACTGAAGCTTTCTTT,CASSQGGTTEAFF
.,.,TRBJ2-3,TRBV28,TGTGCCAGCAGAATACCCTCGGGATCCGGCACAGATACGCAGTATTTT,CASRIPSGSGTDTQYF
.,TRBD1,TRBJ1-2,TRBV4-3,TGCGCCAGCAGCCGAGGCCGGACAGGGACTTCCGGCTACACCTTC,CASSRGRTGTSGYTF
once,.,TRBJ2-4,TRBV19,TGTGCCAGTAGTATTCCCGGGGGAAGGGTCATTCAGTACTTC,CASSIPGGRVIQYF
.,.,TRBJ1-1,TRBV6-6,TGTGCCAGCAGCCGTCTCCAGGACACTGAAGCTTTCTTT,CASSRLQDTEAFF
.,.,TRBJ1-1,TRBV2,TGTGCCAGCAGTGACTCTCTCGGCCCAGCTTTCTTT,CASSDSLGPAFF
.,.,TRBJ1-1,TRBV19,TGTGCCAGTAGTACACCCCTCCTCAACACTGAAGCTTTCTTT,CASSTPLLNTEAFF
.,.,TRBJ1-3,TRBV5-6,TGTGCCAGCAGCTTCAGAGGAGCTGGAAACACCATATATTTT,CASSFRGAGNTIYF
.,TRBD2,TRBJ2-7,TRBV30,TGTGCCTGGAGTTCGTCTAGCGGGAGGTACGAGCAGTACTTC,CAWSSSSGRYEQYF
.,TRBD2,TRBJ2-1,TRBV25-1,TGTGCCAGCCCGACCGGGACTAGCGGGAGGTGTGAGCAGTTCTTC,CASPTGTSGRCEQFF
.,.,TRBJ1-5,TRBV30,TGTGCCTGGAGTGGAGGGAGCAATCAGCCCCAGCATTTT,CAWSGGSNQPQHF
.,.,TRBJ2-3,TRBV5-1,TGCGCCAGCAGCACCGGGACCCCCCACGGTCCAGATACGCAGTATTTT,CASSTGTPHGPDTQYF